The 29 T cell receptor beta chains presented below share a single source sample, sequenced in a study of CD8+ T cells in alopecia areata. Indicated treatment: oral pan-JAK inhibitor, 5-10 mg twice daily. RNA extraction was followed by reverse transcription into cDNA, which acted as the sequencing template. Here immunoSEQ multiplex PCR was the method, and the copy in TCRdb shows in-frame clones only, minus some. The data hold some 190,000 clones, with approximately 61% observed a single time. Sequences were derived from CD4+ T cells sorted from blood, sampled at week 24, from a patient treated with tofacitinib. All receptors come from a human donor with alopecia areata.

This clone was detected only a few times. V and J are TRBV29-1 and TRBJ2-7, with a weak D call TRBD1 (6 bases). With 5 bases removed from V and 7 bases from J, the gap between germline ends came to 18 bases. Germline values: CDR1 SQVTM, CDR2 ANQGSEA. The CDR3 runs 13 residues. This CDR3 is CSVSSQGSGEQYF. The CDR3 DNA sequence: TGCAGCGTTTCGTCCCAGGGGTCCGGAGAGCAGTACTTC.

The J gene is TRBJ1-6, the V gene TRBV27; TRBD1 matches at 8 bases. This CDR3 contains 16 residues. Trimming removed 7 bases from V and 9 bases from J; junction bases left unmatched: 14. Germline CDR1 is MNHEY and CDR2 is SMNVEV (reference sequence). The CDR3, as DNA: TGTGCCAGCAAAAAAGGGCAGGGGGCGGGATCTTCACCCCTCCACTTT. This gives the protein CASKKGQGAGSSPLHF.

The chain uses TRBV23-1 and TRBJ2-7, with a weak D call TRBD1 (5 bases). TRBV23-1 is reported as an ORF; its role is uncertain. The CDR3 consists of 11 residues. DNA of the CDR3: TGCGCCAGCAGTCAAGTATTAGGCCAGGGAGTC. Translated: CASSQVLGQGV.

This clone was observed a single time. This chain uses TRBV19 with TRBJ1-2; perhaps TRBD1 as D (6 bases). This CDR3 region has 14 residues. V was cut by 5 bases and J by 6 bases, with 16 bases left in between. Looked up from germline, CDR1 is LNHDA and CDR2 is SQIVND (reference sequence). The CDR3 is CASSLQGYAHGYTF. The CDR3 DNA reads as TGTGCCAGTAGTTTACAGGGCTACGCCCATGGCTACACCTTC.

Notes on this clone: This same CDR3 is encoded by further DNA sequences in the sample. The chain joins TRBV5-1 to TRBJ2-7, with D perhaps TRBD1 (5 bases). Per the germline V gene, CDR1 is SGHRS and CDR2 is YFSETQ. V shed 4 bases and J shed 3 bases, with 8 bases lying between them. CDR3 length: 12 amino acids. This CDR3 reads CASSRDSYEQYF. The CDR3 DNA is TGCGCCAGCAGCCGCGACAGCTACGAGCAGTACTTC.

This clone was counted only a few times. The genes are TRBV13 and TRBJ2-1, with D hard to call. Trimming removed 1 base from V and 3 bases from J, with 10 bases in between. Germline-derived CDR1 and CDR2 are PRHDT and FYEKMQ (reference sequence). CDR3 size: 15 residues. CDR3 in amino acids: CASSLVGKGYNEQFF. The CDR3 DNA is TGTGCCAGCAGCTTAGTAGGGAAGGGCTACAATGAGCAGTTCTTC.

This rearrangement joins TRBV29-1 to TRBJ2-1; 11 bases match TRBD1. The CDR3 length is 14 residues. Germline CDR1 SQVTM, CDR2 ANQGSEA. The V segment lost 6 bases and the J segment 8 bases; nucleotides outside the gene matches: 9. The CDR3: CSVKDRGRRDEQFF. Here the CDR3 DNA reads TGCAGCGTCAAGGACAGGGGGCGTAGGGATGAGCAGTTCTTC.

V and J are TRBV5-6 and TRBJ2-5; D gene ambiguous. This CDR3 has 12 residues. V lost 4 bases and J 0 bases, leaving 4 bases between the germline ends. Germline V CDR1 and CDR2: SGHDT, YYEEEE. CDR3 bases: TGTGCCAGCAGCCCGGACCAAGAGACCCAGTACTTC. As protein: CASSPDQETQYF.

The chain links TRBV5-1 to TRBJ1-4; a weak D match, TRBD1 (5 bases). The CDR3 contains 13 residues. CDR1 SGHRS and CDR2 YFSETQ come from the germline V gene. Deletions cut 5 bases from V and 8 bases from J, with 13 bases between. This CDR3 is CASSEGAGEKLFF. The DNA for the CDR3 is TGCGCCAGCAGTGAAGGGGCGGGCGAAAAACTGTTTTTT.

J is TRBJ2-3 and V is TRBV14; tentative D call: TRBD2 (6 bases). Trimming pared 3 bases from V and 4 bases from J, leaving 11 bases between. Per the germline V gene, CDR1 is SGHDN and CDR2 is FVKESK. This CDR3 comprises 14 residues. This CDR3 reads CASSQDYGADTQYF. CDR3 bases: TGTGCCAGCAGCCAGGACTACGGCGCAGATACGCAGTATTTT. The variable domain in full, completed from reference TRBV14 and TRBJ2-3, reads EAGVTQFPSHSVIEKGQTVTLRCDPISGHDNLYWYRRVMGKEIKFLLHFVKESKQDESGMPNNRFLAERTGGTYSTLKVQPAELEDSGVYFCASSQDYGADTQYFGPGTRLTVL.

This clone was counted a few times. The CDR3 protein is CASRSWYNEQFF. The CDR3 coding sequence is TGTGCCAGCAGGTCTTGGTACAATGAGCAGTTCTTC. This chain connects TRBV27 to TRBJ2-1; D unresolved. CDR3 size: 12 residues. Germline loops: CDR1 MNHEY, CDR2 SMNVEV (reference sequence). Trimming took 6 bases from V and 4 from J, leaving 7 bases between them.

The chain is built from TRBV15 and TRBJ2-2; D is possibly TRBD1 or TRBD2 (5 bases each). The CDR3 runs to 16 residues. The germline V gene has CDR1 LNHNV and CDR2 YYDKDF (reference sequence). With 1 base removed from V and 0 bases from J, the gap between germline ends came to 9 bases. This chain's CDR3 is CATSRGWGTNTGELFF. Here the CDR3 DNA reads TGTGCCACCAGCAGAGGTTGGGGGACGAACACCGGGGAGCTGTTTTTT. Complete variable domain (other parts from reference TRBV15 and TRBJ2-2): DAMVIQNPRYQVTQFGKPVTLSCSQTLNHNVMYWYQQKSSQAPKLLFHYYDKDFNNEADTPDNFQSRRPNTSFCFLDIRSPGLGDTAMYLCATSRGWGTNTGELFFGEGSRLTVL.

About this clone: Other nucleotide sequences in the sample specify the same CDR3. The V call is TRBV2, the J call TRBJ2-7, with D possibly TRBD1 on 6 matching bases. Germline V gives CDR1 SNHLY, CDR2 FYNNEI. V was pared by 7 bases and J by 2 bases, with 9 bases between. The CDR3 length is 12 residues. CDR3 residues: CASKGQTYEQYF. The CDR3 DNA sequence: TGTGCCAGCAAGGGACAAACCTACGAGCAGTACTTC.

The genes are TRBV2 and TRBJ1-5; D gene ambiguous. Germline CDR1 reads SNHLY; CDR2 reads FYNNEI. V was pared by 3 bases and J by 13 bases, with 16 bases between. CDR3 length: 13 amino acids. CDR3 nucleotide sequence: TGTGCCAGCAGTGATGGGTCGGGTACGCGGCAGCATTTT. Protein sequence: CASSDGSGTRQHF.

A few counts support this clone. The chain recombines TRBV29-1 with TRBJ1-2; 8 bases line up with TRBD1. CDR1 and CDR2 (germline): SQVTM, ANQGSEA. The CDR3 covers 15 residues. V was clipped by 3 bases and J by 2 bases; unmatched bases: 8. The CDR3 DNA follows: TGCAGCGTTGATGGGACAGGAGCGAAAAACTATGGCTACACCTTC. Its translation is CSVDGTGAKNYGYTF. Using reference TRBV29-1 and TRBJ1-2 for the parts outside the CDR3, the full variable domain is SAVISQKPSRDICQRGTSLTIQCQVDSQVTMMFWYRQQPGQSLTLIATANQGSEATYESGFVIDKFPISRPNLTFSTLTVSNMSPEDSSIYLCSVDGTGAKNYGYTFGSGTRLTVV.

The chain recombines TRBV7-8 with TRBJ2-3, with D perhaps matching TRBD1 or TRBD2 (6 bases each). The germline CDR1 and CDR2 sequences are SGHVS and FQNEAQ. Trimming pared 11 bases from V and 0 bases from J, leaving 12 bases between. This CDR3 spans 13 amino acids. CDR3 region: CASSGASTDTQYF. CDR3 DNA sequence: TGTGCCTCCTCGGGGGCTAGCACAGATACGCAGTATTTT.

V is TRBV7-8 and J is TRBJ1-2; D gene uncertain. Germline values: CDR1 SGHVS, CDR2 FQNEAQ. Trimming stripped 5 bases from V and 2 bases from J, with 24 bases between. This CDR3 has 18 residues. This CDR3 is CASSTPPTLQSPNYGYTF. The CDR3 nucleotides are TGTGCCAGCAGCACCCCACCGACACTTCAGTCCCCCAACTATGGCTACACCTTC.

The genes are TRBV5-1 and TRBJ2-7; 13 bases are shared with TRBD2. The CDR3 is 15 amino acids. Germline assignment: CDR1 SGHRS and CDR2 YFSETQ. V trimming: 3 bases; J trimming: 7 bases; junction bases outside the gene matches: 7. CDR3 nucleotides: TGCGCCAGCAGCTCGGGACTAGCGGGGTCTAGGGAGCAGTACTTC. Amino acid sequence: CASSSGLAGSREQYF.

This clone was seen a handful of times. The chain couples TRBV11-2 to TRBJ2-3, with 8 bases identical to TRBD2. From germline, CDR1 is SGHAT and CDR2 FQNNGV. The CDR3 has 16 residues. The V segment lost 0 bases and the J segment 6 bases; nucleotides outside the gene matches: 8. This CDR3 is CASSLDERGPLDTQYF. CDR3 DNA sequence: TGTGCCAGCAGCTTAGACGAGCGGGGGCCCCTGGATACGCAGTATTTT.

The chain is built from TRBV4-3 and TRBJ2-3; the match to TRBD1 covers 7 bases. This CDR3 is 16 amino acids long. Germline V gene lookup returns CDR1 LGHNA and CDR2 YSLEER. J was trimmed by 1 base and V by 3 bases; bases with no gene match: 7. The CDR3 protein is CASSHDTGTGTDTQYF. The CDR3 bases are TGCGCCAGCAGCCACGACACCGGGACAGGCACAGATACGCAGTATTTT.

V and J are TRBV30 and TRBJ1-2; D may be TRBD1 (5 bases). CDR1 is GTSNPN and CDR2 is SVGIG in the germline V gene (reference sequence). CDR3 length equals 13 residues. Trimming took 2 bases from V and 2 from J, leaving 9 bases between them. The CDR3 region has the DNA TGTGCCTGGAGTTTCCAGGGCAACTATGGCTACACCTTC. This encodes CAWSFQGNYGYTF. Full variable domain (outside the CDR3, taken from reference TRBV30 and TRBJ1-2): SQTIHQWPATLVQPVGSPLSLECTVEGTSNPNLYWYRQAAGRGLQLLFYSVGIGQISSEVPQNLSASRPQDRQFILSSKKLLLSDSGFYLCAWSFQGNYGYTFGSGTRLTVV.

The chain employs TRBV12-5 and TRBJ1-4; no clear D gene. The ends were cut back, 1 base at V and 0 bases at J, with 3 bases in the middle. Germline loops: CDR1 LGHNT, CDR2 FRNRAP. The CDR3 length is 14 residues. The CDR3: CASGLGATNEKLFF. CDR3 DNA sequence: TGTGCTAGTGGTTTGGGAGCAACTAATGAAAAACTGTTTTTT.

Comment on this clone: Other DNA sequences from this sample encode an identical CDR3 as well. The chain links TRBV5-1 to TRBJ1-1; the D is unclear. V was pared by 4 bases and J by 0 bases, with 1 base between. CDR1 is SGHRS, CDR2 YFSETQ, per germline. There are 11 residues in the CDR3. CDR3 loop: CASSLNTEAFF. The CDR3 coding sequence is TGCGCCAGCAGCCTGAACACTGAAGCTTTCTTT. Supplemented by reference TRBV5-1 and TRBJ1-1, the full variable domain reads KAGVTQTPRYLIKTRGQQVTLSCSPISGHRSVSWYQQTPGQGLQFLFEYFSETQRNKGNFPGRFSGRQFSNSRSEMNVSTLELGDSALYLCASSLNTEAFFGQGTRLTVV.

The genes are TRBV5-1 and TRBJ2-2; D might be TRBD1 (5 bases). The length of the CDR3 is 14 residues. The V gene lost 4 bases and the J gene lost 2 bases, with 9 bases spanning the gap. Germline assignment: CDR1 SGHRS and CDR2 YFSETQ. Written as DNA, the CDR3 is TGCGCCAGCAGCGGGGCGCGTAACACCGGGGAGCTGTTTTTT. This gives the protein CASSGARNTGELFF.

This sequence joins TRBV25-1 and TRBJ1-4; maybe TRBD1 (5 bases). Germline assignment: CDR1 MGHDK and CDR2 SYGVNS. Between the trimmed V and J ends, which lost 3 bases and 8 bases, there was a span of 7 bases. The CDR3 has 12 residues. CDR3 sequence (DNA): TGTGCCAGCAGTGACGCAGGGGAAAAACTGTTTTTT. This codes for CASSDAGEKLFF.

The chain recombines TRBV29-1 with TRBJ1-1, with 10 nucleotides matching TRBD1. The CDR3 extends over 13 amino acids. Germline-derived CDR1 and CDR2 are SQVTM and ANQGSEA. Trimming at V came to 7 bases and at J to 4 bases, leaving 6 bases not matched to a gene. CDR3 bases: TGCAGCGCCAGGACAGGGGGTAGCACTGAAGCTTTCTTT. Its translation: CSARTGGSTEAFF.

This clone was detected only a few times. The sample holds other DNA sequences that translate to the same CDR3. The rearrangement links TRBV29-1 to TRBJ1-1, with a weak D call TRBD1 (5 bases). Trimming left V 2 bases short and J 1 base short, with 8 bases between. There are 13 residues in the CDR3. Germline-derived CDR1 and CDR2 are SQVTM and ANQGSEA. CDR3 loop: CSVERGGNTEAFF. For the CDR3, the DNA is TGCAGCGTTGAACGCGGGGGGAACACTGAAGCTTTCTTT.

This chain uses TRBV29-1 with TRBJ2-5; TRBD2 agrees at 8 bases. There are 15 residues in the CDR3. V lost 4 bases to trimming and J lost 2 bases; unmatched junction nucleotides: 9. Germline assignment: CDR1 SQVTM and CDR2 ANQGSEA. The DNA for the CDR3 is TGCAGCGTTGCGTTGGCTAGCGGGTCACAAGAGACCCAGTACTTC. It yields the protein CSVALASGSQETQYF.

The J gene is TRBJ2-7, the V gene TRBV29-1, with 10 bases fitting TRBD1. The CDR3 covers 14 residues. With 3 bases clipped from V and 6 bases from J, the junction kept 8 bases outside the gene matches. CDR1 and CDR2 from the germline V gene are SQVTM and ANQGSEA. DNA of the CDR3: TGCAGCGTTGATCCCGGGACAGGGGTCGGCGAGCAGTACTTC. It encodes CSVDPGTGVGEQYF.